Listed here are 29 T cell receptor beta chains from one sample, sequenced in a study of blood T cell repertoires in COVID-19. Measured with immunoSEQ multiplex PCR; TCRdb has only the in-frame clones, and not every one. The sample comprises 300,000 to 500,000 clones, approximately 85% of which are singletons, and roughly 2% rests with the top ten. The sample was PBMCs or T cells enriched from blood (not recorded which). Receptors were obtained from a woman in her forties with acute COVID-19.

The V and J genes are TRBV6-1 and TRBJ1-2; D not resolved. The ends were cut back, 0 bases at V and 2 bases at J, with 10 bases in the middle. The CDR3 sequence is 15 residues long. CDR1 is MNHNS, CDR2 SASEGT, per germline. The CDR3 is CASSEAPGSNYGYTF. CDR3 coding DNA: TGTGCCAGCAGTGAAGCGCCCGGGTCCAACTATGGCTACACCTTC.

The chain couples TRBV6-5 to TRBJ2-7, with D tentatively TRBD1 (6 bases). Germline loops: CDR1 MNHEY, CDR2 SVGAGI. CDR3 size: 13 residues. Deletions cut 6 bases from V and 2 bases from J, with 11 bases between. The CDR3 reads CASRGDNTYEQYF. In DNA form, the CDR3 reads TGTGCCAGCAGAGGGGACAACACCTACGAGCAGTACTTC.

The CDR3 nucleotides read TGTGCCACCAGCAGAGACAGGGCCCAAGAGACCCAGTACTTC. This translates into CATSRDRAQETQYF. The V and J genes are TRBV15 and TRBJ2-5; D is perhaps TRBD1 (5 bases). This CDR3 region has 14 residues. Germline CDR1 is LNHNV and CDR2 is YYDKDF (reference sequence). Trimming pared 0 bases from V and 1 base from J, leaving 6 bases between.

The J gene is TRBJ2-1, the V gene TRBV11-2; 7 positions match TRBD2. CDR1 and CDR2 (germline): SGHAT, FQNNGV. With V trimmed by 5 bases and J by 1 base, 11 bases remained unmatched. The CDR3 is 17 amino acids. The CDR3 region is CASSPRSGGSSYNEQFF. CDR3 coding DNA: TGTGCCAGCAGCCCACGGTCGGGGGGATCGTCCTACAATGAGCAGTTCTTC.

This clone was seen just once. The J gene is TRBJ1-2, the V gene TRBV4-1, with TRBD1 matching over 8 bases. V shed 2 bases, J shed 6 bases, and the junction held 5 bases outside the gene matches. From germline, CDR1 is MGHRA and CDR2 YSYEKL. There are 14 residues in the CDR3. CDR3 in amino acids: CASSQQQGDNGYTF. CDR3 nucleotide sequence: TGCGCCAGCAGCCAACAACAGGGGGATAATGGCTACACCTTC.

This clone was seen a few times. The chain employs TRBV12-5 and TRBJ1-2, with D tentatively TRBD1 (6 bases). The germline V and J ends were trimmed by 1 base and 2 bases, with 8 bases remaining between them. CDR1 and CDR2 from the germline V gene are LGHNT and FRNRAP. The length of the CDR3 is 14 residues. The CDR3: CASGLADRNYGYTF. CDR3 nucleotides: TGTGCTAGTGGTTTGGCCGACAGGAACTATGGCTACACCTTC.

Only a few counts were recorded for this clone. The rearrangement joins TRBV3-1 (or the pseudogene TRBV3-2) to TRBJ1-2, with 12 bases lining up with TRBD1. The CDR3 is 17 residues long. The J segment lost 3 bases and the V segment lost 1 base, leaving 6 bases of the junction unmatched. CDR1 and CDR2 (germline): LGHDT, YNNKEL (reference sequence). The CDR3 protein is CASSQVPGTGGYYGYTF. The CDR3 nucleotides are TGTGCCAGCAGCCAAGTTCCCGGGACAGGGGGCTACTATGGCTACACCTTC.

This chain links TRBV12-3 or TRBV12-4 with TRBJ2-3; 7 bases agree with TRBD2. The CDR3 runs to 13 residues. The junction had 8 bases not matched to a gene; V was cut back by 8 bases and J by 6 bases. CDR3 bases: TGTGCCAGCGGGGGGGGATCTTGGGATACGCAGTATTTT. It encodes CASGGGSWDTQYF.

The rearrangement uses TRBV7-9 and TRBJ2-3, with 12 bases aligning to TRBD2. The V and J ends lost 4 bases and 3 bases, in that order; junction bases with no gene match: 2. The CDR3 totals 15 residues. Germline V lookup: CDR1 SEHNR, CDR2 FQNEAQ (reference sequence). As DNA, the CDR3 is TGTGCCAGCAGCTCGACTAGCGGGGGTACAGATACGCAGTATTTT. Protein product: CASSSTSGGTDTQYF.

The rearrangement links TRBV18 to TRBJ2-5; no firm D call. The length of the CDR3 is 13 residues. CDR1 and CDR2 from the germline V gene are KGHSH and LQKENI. V lost 6 bases, J lost 2 bases, and 10 bases lay in between. The CDR3 loop is CASSLGGQETQYF. CDR3 DNA sequence: TGTGCCAGCTCCCTCGGCGGACAAGAGACCCAGTACTTC. The full variable domain, completed using reference TRBV18 and TRBJ2-5, is NAGVMQNPRHLVRRRGQEARLRCSPMKGHSHVYWYRQLPEEGLKFMVYLQKENIIDESGMPKERFSAEFPKEGPSILRIQQVVRGDSAAYFCASSLGGQETQYFGPGTRLLVL.

There are a few counts of this clone. V gene TRBV18 combines with J gene TRBJ2-1, with TRBD2 matching 10 bases. This CDR3 is 13 amino acids long. The germline gives CDR1 KGHSH, CDR2 LQKENI. J lost 10 bases, V lost 3 bases, and 3 bases had no gene match. CDR3 in amino acids: CASSPGLADEQFF. DNA for the CDR3: TGTGCCAGCTCACCCGGACTAGCGGACGAGCAGTTCTTC.

This clone was counted once. The chain links TRBV9 to TRBJ2-1; 8 nucleotides match TRBD2. V dropped 3 bases and J dropped 10; count of bases not matched to a gene: 9. This CDR3 is built from 14 residues. Germline V gene data show CDR1 as SGDLS and CDR2 as YYNGEE. DNA of the CDR3: TGTGCCAGCAGCGGCGGAGGCGGGGGGTGGGAGCAGTTCTTC. The encoded protein is CASSGGGGGWEQFF.

This chain connects TRBV1 to TRBJ2-7; TRBD1, the table's D call, lacks a check against the DNA. TRBV1 is described as a pseudogene. This CDR3 contains 16 residues. CDR3 coding DNA: TGCACCAGCAGCCAAGTAAGAGACAGGGGGACCTACGAGCAGTACTTC. Translated, it gives CTSSQVRDRGTYEQYF.

CDR3 in amino acids: CASSLRTGGYNEQFF. Written as DNA, the CDR3 is TGTGCCAGCTCACTTAGGACAGGGGGCTACAATGAGCAGTTCTTC. The gene calls are TRBV18 and TRBJ2-1; 10 nucleotides match TRBD1. V lost 4 bases and J lost 3; bases outside the gene matches: 3. This CDR3 contains 15 residues. Germline values: CDR1 KGHSH, CDR2 LQKENI.

The gene calls are TRBV20-1 and TRBJ2-7, with 7 bases matching TRBD1. Germline V gives CDR1 DFQATT, CDR2 SNEGSKA (reference sequence). This CDR3 has 11 amino acids. Trimming cost V 6 bases and J 6 bases; bases outside gene matches: 5. The DNA of the CDR3 is TGCAGTGCGAGACAGGGCGGCGAGCAGTACTTC. Amino acid sequence: CSARQGGEQYF.

This chain connects TRBV2 to TRBJ2-6, with D maybe TRBD1 (5 bases). Trimming stripped 6 bases from V and 2 bases from J, with 11 bases between. The germline V gene has CDR1 SNHLY and CDR2 FYNNEI. The CDR3 covers 15 residues. The CDR3 DNA is TGTGCCAGCAGGCAGGGTGTGGCTGGGGCCAACGTCCTGACTTTC. This sequence encodes CASRQGVAGANVLTF.

As regards this clone: At one of its ends the junction is not consistent with the germline gene, which may arise from a read error. This chain links TRBV4-1 with TRBJ1-2; D possibly corresponds to TRBD1 (5 bases). Germline CDR1 MGHRA, CDR2 YSYEKL. The CDR3 sequence is 13 residues long. CDR3 in amino acids: CASSQEGAAGCTF. Written as DNA, the CDR3 is TGCGCCAGCAGCCAAGAAGGGGCGGCAGGCTGCACCTTC.

The chain combines TRBV4-1 with TRBJ1-4; D may be TRBD1 (5 bases). The CDR3 runs to 16 residues. CDR1 and CDR2 (germline): MGHRA, YSYEKL. Trimming pared 1 base from V and 4 bases from J, leaving 13 bases between. This CDR3 reads CASSQGRRGSNEKLFF. The DNA of the CDR3 is TGCGCCAGCAGCCAAGGACGGCGGGGGAGTAATGAAAAACTGTTTTTT.

The chain uses TRBV2 and TRBJ1-3; D remains unclear. In germline, CDR1 is SNHLY, CDR2 FYNNEI. The CDR3 runs to 14 residues. V lost 4 bases to trimming and J lost 0 bases, with 7 bases between them. Here the CDR3 reads CASSVGLSGNTIYF. The CDR3 DNA sequence: TGTGCCAGCAGTGTGGGCCTCTCTGGAAACACCATATATTTT. Supplemented by reference TRBV2 and TRBJ1-3, the full variable domain reads EPEVTQTPSHQVTQMGQEVILRCVPISNHLYFYWYRQILGQKVEFLVSFYNNEISEKSEIFDDQFSVERPDGSNFTLKIRSTKLEDSAMYFCASSVGLSGNTIYFGEGSWLTVV.

The chain links TRBV6-5 to TRBJ1-2, with 10 bases fitting TRBD1. The CDR3 length is 16 residues. CDR1 and CDR2 (germline): MNHEY, SVGAGI. V shed 0 bases and J 4 bases; nucleotides not matched to a gene: 5. This CDR3 is CASSYSTGGGLYGYTF. CDR3 nucleotides: TGTGCCAGCAGTTACTCGACAGGGGGCGGCCTCTATGGCTACACCTTC.

The chain combines TRBV5-6 with TRBJ2-1; D is perhaps TRBD2 (5 bases). The V end lost 0 bases, the J end lost 7 bases, and 20 bases lay between the germline ends. The CDR3 totals 17 residues. Germline values: CDR1 SGHDT, CDR2 YYEEEE. DNA of the CDR3: TGTGCCAGCAGCTTGGTTTTAGCGATAAATTCTCGGAATGAGCAGTTCTTC. Residues: CASSLVLAINSRNEQFF. The whole variable domain, filled in from reference TRBV5-6 and TRBJ2-1, reads DAGVTQSPTHLIKTRGQQVTLRCSPKSGHDTVSWYQQALGQGPQFIFQYYEEEERQRGNFPDRFSGHQFPNYSSELNVNALLLGDSALYLCASSLVLAINSRNEQFFGPGTRLTVL.

V usage is TRBV21-1 and J usage is TRBJ1-5; the D call TRBD1 from the table was never checked on the DNA. TRBV21-1 counts as a pseudogene. The CDR3 loop spans 15 amino acids. CDR3 DNA sequence: TGTGCCAGCAGCAACGGACAGGATAGCAATCAGCCCCAGCATTTT. This sequence encodes CASSNGQDSNQPQHF.

CDR3: CASSLRTANEKLFF. In DNA, the CDR3 is TGTGCCAGCAGTTTAAGGACAGCTAATGAAAAACTGTTTTTT. The rearrangement links TRBV27 to TRBJ1-4; D may be TRBD1 (6 bases). V was pared by 2 bases and J by 3 bases, with 7 bases between. The CDR3 loop spans 14 amino acids. Germline CDR1 and CDR2: MNHEY and SMNVEV (reference sequence).

The table lists this clone with a few counts. The V and J genes are TRBV24-1 and TRBJ2-7, with TRBD1 matching over 11 bases. The CDR3 runs to 15 residues. V shed 3 bases, J shed 7 bases, and the junction held 7 bases outside the gene matches. Looked up from germline, CDR1 is KGHDR and CDR2 is SFDVKD. CDR3: CATSDARTGGWEQYF. The CDR3 coding sequence is TGTGCCACCAGTGATGCCAGGACAGGGGGCTGGGAGCAGTACTTC.

This clone was detected a few times. The chain has TRBV18 and TRBJ1-1; tentatively, D is TRBD1 (6 bases). Germline V gene sequence: CDR1 KGHSH, CDR2 LQKENI. The CDR3 is made up of 15 amino acids. V shed 4 bases and J shed 4 bases, with 16 bases lying between them. DNA of the CDR3: TGTGCCAGCTCACTAGAACAGGGCATAAGCACTGAAGCTTTCTTT. Its protein product is CASSLEQGISTEAFF.

This chain joins TRBV25-1 and TRBJ1-3; D unclear. The CDR3 sequence is 13 residues long. Trimming took 10 bases from V and 0 from J, leaving 10 bases between them. Germline V gives CDR1 MGHDK, CDR2 SYGVNS. The CDR3 region is CATSVISGNTIYF. The CDR3 DNA follows: TGTGCCACCTCGGTGATCTCTGGAAACACCATATATTTT.

This chain connects TRBV6-6 to TRBJ1-5, with 9 positions matching TRBD1. The germline CDR1 and CDR2 sequences are MNHNY and SVGAGI (reference sequence). V lost 5 bases, J lost 2 bases, and 4 bases stayed unmatched. The CDR3 totals 15 residues. CDR3 nucleotide sequence: TGTGCCAGCAGTCGGGACAGGGTCGGCAATCAGCCCCAGCATTTT. Translation: CASSRDRVGNQPQHF.

The chain joins TRBV4-2 to TRBJ2-1; 12 bases fit TRBD2. This CDR3 spans 17 amino acids. With 0 bases clipped from V and 9 bases from J, the junction kept 9 bases outside the gene matches. CDR1 and CDR2 from the germline V gene are LGHNA and YNFKEQ. The CDR3 here is CASSQDRASGGDSEQFF. CDR3 DNA sequence: TGTGCCAGCAGCCAAGATCGGGCTAGCGGGGGGGACAGTGAGCAGTTCTTC.

Only one count was recorded for this clone. The chain employs TRBV7-9 and TRBJ1-1, with D perhaps matching TRBD1 (5 bases). Germline V gene lookup returns CDR1 SEHNR and CDR2 FQNEAQ (reference sequence). The CDR3 totals 15 residues. Trimming cost V 2 bases and J 6 bases, with 16 bases left between them. CDR3 protein: CASSLYPQGQAEAFF. DNA of the CDR3: TGTGCCAGCAGCTTATACCCCCAGGGTCAAGCTGAAGCTTTCTTT. Using reference TRBV7-9 and TRBJ1-1 for the parts outside the CDR3, the full variable domain is DTGVSQNPRHKITKRGQNVTFRCDPISEHNRLYWYRQTLGQGPEFLTYFQNEAQLEKSRLLSDRFSAERPKGSFSTLEIQRTEQGDSAMYLCASSLYPQGQAEAFFGQGTRLTVV.